This T cell receptor beta chain was sequenced in a study of control samples from healthy donors and cancer patients. Sequencing used immunoSEQ multiplex PCR; TCRdb keeps in-frame clones, though not all of them. The sample has about 170,000 clones, approximately 90% seen once; the top ten hold about 11%. Looked up from germline, CDR1 is LGHDT and CDR2 is YNNKEL (reference sequence). This CDR3 region has 13 residues. Trimming shortened V by 4 bases and J by 2 bases, and 8 bases separated the two germline ends. This clone was found a few times. Sequencing input: blood. The TCR sequence derives from a man under 40 in good health. The chain has TRBV3-1 (or the pseudogene TRBV3-2) and TRBJ1-2, with unresolved D. The CDR3 bases are TGTGCCAGCAGCCGGACGGAGAACTATGGCTACACCTTC. It yields the protein CASSRTENYGYTF.